This T cell receptor beta chain was sequenced in a study of cytomegalovirus exposure and HLA in healthy donors. Study results and limitations: With high specificity and sensitivity, the classifier reportedly diagnosed cytomegalovirus status.

In germline, CDR1 is SGHNT, CDR2 YYREEE (reference sequence). Trimming stripped 6 bases from V and 4 bases from J, with 14 bases between. The CDR3 is 14 residues long. Primers included in the PCR were 60 Vbeta and 13 Jbeta primers. Some clones are missing from TCRdb's copy, which holds only in-frame ones; the method was immunoSEQ multiplex PCR. The profile shows a few hundred thousand clones, about four fifths of them singletons. On this clone: Antigen: not known.

The J gene is TRBJ2-1, the V gene TRBV5-4; D is perhaps TRBD2 (5 bases). The receptor comes from a woman aged 40-49 years in good health and CMV-seropositive. What was sequenced was PBMCs. CDR3 DNA sequence: TGTGCCAGCACCACATCCAGCGGATACAATGAGCAGTTCTTC. Protein: CASTTSSGYNEQFF.